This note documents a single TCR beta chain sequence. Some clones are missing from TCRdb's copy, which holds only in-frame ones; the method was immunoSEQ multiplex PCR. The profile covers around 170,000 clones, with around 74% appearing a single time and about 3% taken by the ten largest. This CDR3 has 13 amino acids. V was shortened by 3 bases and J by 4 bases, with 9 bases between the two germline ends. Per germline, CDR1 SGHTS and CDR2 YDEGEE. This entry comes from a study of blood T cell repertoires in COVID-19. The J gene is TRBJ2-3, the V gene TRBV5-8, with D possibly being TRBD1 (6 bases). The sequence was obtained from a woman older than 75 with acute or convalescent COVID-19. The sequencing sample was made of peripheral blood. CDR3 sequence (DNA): TGTGCCAGCAGCTCCCCAGGGGCAGATACGCAGTATTTT. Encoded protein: CASSSPGADTQYF.